This T cell receptor (beta chain) appears in the sequencing data of a study of radiotherapy plus CTLA-4 blockade in lung cancer. V lost 6 bases, J lost 5 bases, and 3 bases lay in between. The germline gives CDR1 SNHLY, CDR2 FYNNEI. The CDR3 sequence is 10 residues long. Sequencing used immunoSEQ multiplex PCR; TCRdb keeps in-frame clones, though not all of them. The profile covers roughly 75,000 clones, with around 80% appearing a single time and 0.79% taken by the ten largest. V gene TRBV2 combines with J gene TRBJ2-3; no definite D call. The receptor's source is a human donor with non-small cell lung cancer who had stable disease on radiotherapy plus ipilimumab. Material: peripheral blood, obtained from a patient treated with radiotherapy plus ipilimumab. The CDR3 DNA reads as TGTGCCAGCAGAGGAGATACGCAGTATTTT. This translates into CASRGDTQYF.